This T cell receptor beta chain was sequenced during a study of blood T cell repertoires in COVID-19 (dated by TCRdb to the early 2020s). The study in broad terms: Samples from collaborators originated in the United States, Italy and Spain and spanned both the acute and convalescent phases of COVID-19. The samples were drawn from two sources: the first 160 participants of the ongoing ImmuneRACE study, and 1,000 to 1,500 subjects contributed by 6 global collaborators. The dataset comprised deeply sampled blood TCRbeta repertoires from subjects exposed to, actively infected with, or recovered from COVID-19. The prospective study material was composed of cDNA or gDNA derived from T cells, B-cell-depleted T cells, or PBMCs. HLA class I and class II types, where available, came from metadata supplied by the sample provider rather than from assay-based typing. Sample metadata almost always included a de-identified subject ID, COVID-19 status, age in years and sex. The repertoires were released in a freely available public database intended as a resource for research on the immune response to SARS-CoV-2. What the work shows at the level of the full study, not this receptor alone: How much clinical and demographic metadata was included differed by source and by participant, and the metadata was provided uncurated.

Per the germline V gene (reference sequence), LNHDA is the CDR1 and SQIVND is the CDR2. From the cysteine up to the phenylalanine, the CDR3 has a length of 12 residues. Of the read, only the CDR3 DNA is kept; its 36 bases are in frame from base 1. V is reduced by 5 bases and J by 7 bases, leaving a spacing of 6 bases between them. In the prospective study, participants were about 18 to 95 years old, resided in 24 geographic areas of the United States, and were enrolled through a virtual design. In the prospective study, participants were assigned to cohorts based on the clinical history participants reported in a screening survey and a study questionnaire. For ImmuneRACE Cohort 3, a participant was defined as recovered based on two consecutive negative NP/OP PCR tests, clearance by a healthcare professional, or resolution of symptoms. Mobile phlebotomists in the prospective study collected whole blood, serum and a nasopharyngeal or oropharyngeal swab from every participant. Participants in the prospective study had the option to provide additional blood draws and questionnaires over an approximately 2-month period. Before DNA extraction, blood samples from the prospective study were shipped at room temperature or frozen.

Concerning this clone: Its antigen target is currently unknown. Within one base of it there is no much larger clone, and no base qualities were kept.

TCRbeta CDR3 regions were amplified from genomic DNA by means of the immunoSEQ Assay, a bias-controlled multiplex PCR. On the study's bioinformatics: Within the assay, amplification of reference gene primers was used to estimate how many nucleated cells each sample contained. To quantify the absolute abundance of each unique TCRbeta CDR3 rearrangement, sequence reads were collapsed and filtered. Productive Simpson clonality was computed per sample as the square root of Simpson's diversity index over productive rearrangements. TCRdb provides this immuneACCESS table in a form limited to in-frame rearrangements. Some clones are lacking; in checked studies, under half of them reflect an unresolved V gene, and why the rest are absent is not known. D and trimming come from the DNA, and the V and J calls and clone size come from that table. The table for this sample lists about 280,000 clones; less than 85% of them were counted only once. Together, the top ten hold roughly 2.6% of the sample.

The receptor was derived from a woman between 50 and 59 years old who had recovered from COVID-19. Sequencing used PBMCs or T cells enriched from blood (not recorded which). The sequence joins TRBV19 to TRBJ1-6; a confident D gene designation cannot be given. Here the CDR3 is given as CASSPPNSPLHF. At the DNA level, the sequence is TGTGCCAGTAGTCCCCCAAATTCACCCCTCCACTTT.